This T cell receptor beta chain emerged from a study of blood T cell repertoires in COVID-19. In the source study's methods: From reference gene primer amplification, estimates of nucleated cell counts were derived. Measured with immunoSEQ multiplex PCR; TCRdb has only the in-frame clones, and not every one. V and J calls and clone size follow that table, whereas D and trimming were derived from the DNA. Altogether about half a million clones are present, about 85% being singletons, with the ten largest covering more than 7.5%. With 2 bases removed from V and 6 bases from J, the gap between germline ends came to 13 bases. This CDR3 comprises 14 residues. Germline V gene data show CDR1 as SGHRS and CDR2 as YFSETQ. Recruits, aged about 18 to 95 years, lived in 25 or so US areas.

Sequenced input: PBMCs or T cells enriched from blood (not recorded which). The chain links TRBV5-1 to TRBJ2-3; TRBD1 might be the D (5 bases). The clonotype originates from a woman aged 55-69 years who had recovered from COVID-19. In nucleotides, the CDR3 is TGCGCCAGCAGCTTCTTAGGGGCCGGTGATACGCAGTATTTT. The encoded protein is CASSFLGAGDTQYF.